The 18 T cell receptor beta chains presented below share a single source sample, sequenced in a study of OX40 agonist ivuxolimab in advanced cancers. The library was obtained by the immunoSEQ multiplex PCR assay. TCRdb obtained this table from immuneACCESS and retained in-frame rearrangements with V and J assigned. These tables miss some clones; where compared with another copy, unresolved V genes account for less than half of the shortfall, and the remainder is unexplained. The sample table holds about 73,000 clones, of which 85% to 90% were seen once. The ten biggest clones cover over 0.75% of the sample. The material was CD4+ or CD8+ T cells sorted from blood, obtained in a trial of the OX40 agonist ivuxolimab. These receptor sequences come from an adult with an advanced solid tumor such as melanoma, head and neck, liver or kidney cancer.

This CDR3 is CASSVDSGGWYEQYF. The CDR3 DNA follows: TGTGCCAGCAGCGTAGACTCGGGGGGTTGGTACGAGCAGTACTTC. The chain couples TRBV9 to TRBJ2-7; 7 nucleotides agree with TRBD2. Germline V gene data show CDR1 as SGDLS and CDR2 as YYNGEE. The CDR3 sequence is 15 residues long. Trimming removed 0 bases from V and 4 bases from J; junction bases left unmatched: 7.

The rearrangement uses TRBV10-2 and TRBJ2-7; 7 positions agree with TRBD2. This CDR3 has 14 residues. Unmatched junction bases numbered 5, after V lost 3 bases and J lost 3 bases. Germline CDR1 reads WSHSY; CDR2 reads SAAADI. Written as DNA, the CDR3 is TGCGCCAGCAGTGACCCTGGGAGGGGCTACGAGCAGTACTTC. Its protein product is CASSDPGRGYEQYF.

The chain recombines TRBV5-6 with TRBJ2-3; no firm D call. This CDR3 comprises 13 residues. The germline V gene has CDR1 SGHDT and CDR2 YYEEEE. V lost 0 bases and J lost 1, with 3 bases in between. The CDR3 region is CASSLERTDTQYF. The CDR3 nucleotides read TGTGCCAGCAGCTTGGAGCGCACAGATACGCAGTATTTT.

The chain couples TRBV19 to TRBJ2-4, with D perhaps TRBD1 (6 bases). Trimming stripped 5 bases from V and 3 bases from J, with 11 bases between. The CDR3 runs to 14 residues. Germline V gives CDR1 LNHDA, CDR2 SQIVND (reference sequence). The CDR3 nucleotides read TGTGCCAGTAGTCACAGGGTTAGCAAAAACATTCAGTACTTC. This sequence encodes CASSHRVSKNIQYF.

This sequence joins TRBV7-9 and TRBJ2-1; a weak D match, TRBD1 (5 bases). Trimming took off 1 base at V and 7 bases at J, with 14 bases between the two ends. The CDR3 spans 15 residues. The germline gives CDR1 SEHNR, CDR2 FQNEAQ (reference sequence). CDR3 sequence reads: CASSLVGQGRNEQFF. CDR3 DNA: TGTGCCAGCAGCTTAGTTGGTCAGGGAAGGAATGAGCAGTTCTTC.

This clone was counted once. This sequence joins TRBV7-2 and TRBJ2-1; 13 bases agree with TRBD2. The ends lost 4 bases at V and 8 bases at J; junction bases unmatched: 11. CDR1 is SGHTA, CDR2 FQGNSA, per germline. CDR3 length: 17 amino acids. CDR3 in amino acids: CASSSPGLAGRGHEQFF. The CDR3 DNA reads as TGTGCCAGCAGCTCCCCGGGACTAGCGGGACGGGGCCATGAGCAGTTCTTC.

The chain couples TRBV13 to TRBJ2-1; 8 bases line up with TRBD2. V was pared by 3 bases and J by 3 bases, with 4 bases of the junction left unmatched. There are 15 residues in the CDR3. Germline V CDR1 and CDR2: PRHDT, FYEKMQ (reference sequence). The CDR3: CASSLTSENYNEQFF. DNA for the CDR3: TGTGCCAGCAGCTTGACTAGCGAGAACTACAATGAGCAGTTCTTC.

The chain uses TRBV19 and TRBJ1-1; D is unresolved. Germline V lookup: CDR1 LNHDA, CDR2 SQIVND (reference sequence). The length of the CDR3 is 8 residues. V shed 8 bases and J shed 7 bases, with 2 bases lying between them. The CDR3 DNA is TGTGCCAGTGGTGAAGCTTTCTTT. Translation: CASGEAFF.

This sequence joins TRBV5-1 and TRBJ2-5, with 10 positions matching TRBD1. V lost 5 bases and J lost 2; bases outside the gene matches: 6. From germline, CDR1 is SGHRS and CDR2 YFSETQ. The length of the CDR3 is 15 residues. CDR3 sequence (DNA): TGCGCCAGCAGTCGACAGGGGGCAGAGCAAGAGACCCAGTACTTC. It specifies CASSRQGAEQETQYF.

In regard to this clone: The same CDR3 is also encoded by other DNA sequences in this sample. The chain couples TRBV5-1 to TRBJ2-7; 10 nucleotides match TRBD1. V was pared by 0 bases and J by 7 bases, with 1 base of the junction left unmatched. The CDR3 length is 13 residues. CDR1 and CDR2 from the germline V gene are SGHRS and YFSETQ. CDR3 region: CASSLGTGGEQYF. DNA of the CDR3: TGCGCCAGCAGCTTGGGGACAGGGGGGGAGCAGTACTTC. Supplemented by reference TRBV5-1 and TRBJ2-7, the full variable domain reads KAGVTQTPRYLIKTRGQQVTLSCSPISGHRSVSWYQQTPGQGLQFLFEYFSETQRNKGNFPGRFSGRQFSNSRSEMNVSTLELGDSALYLCASSLGTGGEQYFGPGTRLTVT.

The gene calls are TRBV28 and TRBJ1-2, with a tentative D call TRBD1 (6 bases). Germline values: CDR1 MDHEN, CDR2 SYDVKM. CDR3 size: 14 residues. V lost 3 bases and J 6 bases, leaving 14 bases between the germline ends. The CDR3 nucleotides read TGTGCCAGCAGTTTCGGTGCAGGGGTAAATGGCTACACCTTC. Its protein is CASSFGAGVNGYTF.

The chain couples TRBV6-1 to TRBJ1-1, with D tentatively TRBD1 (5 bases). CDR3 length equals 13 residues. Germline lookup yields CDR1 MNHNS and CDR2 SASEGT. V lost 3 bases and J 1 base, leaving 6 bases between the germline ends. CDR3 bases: TGTGCCAGCAGTGACCAGGGGAACACTGAAGCTTTCTTT. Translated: CASSDQGNTEAFF.

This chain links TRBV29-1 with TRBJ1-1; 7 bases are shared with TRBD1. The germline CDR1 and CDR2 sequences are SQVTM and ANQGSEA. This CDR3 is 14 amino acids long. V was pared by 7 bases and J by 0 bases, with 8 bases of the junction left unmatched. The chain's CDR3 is CSARLRGLNTEAFF. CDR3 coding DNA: TGCAGCGCCCGGTTGAGGGGGCTGAACACTGAAGCTTTCTTT.

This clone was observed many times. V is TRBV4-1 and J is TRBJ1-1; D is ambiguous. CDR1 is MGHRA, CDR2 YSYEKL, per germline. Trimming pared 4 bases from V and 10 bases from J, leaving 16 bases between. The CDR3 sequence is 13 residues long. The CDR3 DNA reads TGCGCCAGCAGCCCTGGACTGGCGGGCCGAGCTTTCTTT. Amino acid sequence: CASSPGLAGRAFF.

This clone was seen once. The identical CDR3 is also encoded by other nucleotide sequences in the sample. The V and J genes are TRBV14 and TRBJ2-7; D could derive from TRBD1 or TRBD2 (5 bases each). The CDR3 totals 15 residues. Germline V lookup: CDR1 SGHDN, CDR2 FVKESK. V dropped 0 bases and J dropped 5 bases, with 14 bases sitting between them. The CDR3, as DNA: TGTGCCAGCAGCCAAGAAGGGACGCTACGCCACGAGCAGTACTTC. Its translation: CASSQEGTLRHEQYF.

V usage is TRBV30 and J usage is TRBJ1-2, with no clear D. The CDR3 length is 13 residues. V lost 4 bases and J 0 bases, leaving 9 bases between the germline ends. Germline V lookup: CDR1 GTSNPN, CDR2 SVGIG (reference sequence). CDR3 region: CAWTHRANYGYTF. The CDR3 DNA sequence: TGTGCCTGGACACATAGGGCTAACTATGGCTACACCTTC.

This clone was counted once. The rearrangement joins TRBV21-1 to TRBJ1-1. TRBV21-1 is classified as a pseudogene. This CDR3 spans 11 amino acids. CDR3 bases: TGTGCCAGCAGCCCTTACACTGAAGCTTTCTTT. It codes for CASSPYTEAFF.

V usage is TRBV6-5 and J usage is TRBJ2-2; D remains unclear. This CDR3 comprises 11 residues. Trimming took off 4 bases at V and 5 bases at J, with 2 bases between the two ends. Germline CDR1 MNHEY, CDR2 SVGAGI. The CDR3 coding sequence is TGTGCCAGCAGTTCTACCGGGGAGCTGTTTTTT. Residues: CASSSTGELFF.